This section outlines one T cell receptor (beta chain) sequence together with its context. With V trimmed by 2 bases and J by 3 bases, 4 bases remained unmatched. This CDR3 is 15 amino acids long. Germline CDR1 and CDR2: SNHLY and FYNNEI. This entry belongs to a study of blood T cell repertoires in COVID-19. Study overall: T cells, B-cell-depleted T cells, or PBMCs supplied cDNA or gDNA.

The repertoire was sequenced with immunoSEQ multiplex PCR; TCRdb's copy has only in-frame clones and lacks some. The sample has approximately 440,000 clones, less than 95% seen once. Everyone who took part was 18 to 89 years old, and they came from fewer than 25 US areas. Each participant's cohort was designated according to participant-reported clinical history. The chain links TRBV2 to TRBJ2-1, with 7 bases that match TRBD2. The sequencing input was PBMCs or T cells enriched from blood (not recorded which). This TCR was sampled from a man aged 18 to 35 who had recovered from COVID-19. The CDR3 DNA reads TGTGCCAGCAGTGAACTAGGGGAGGGCTACAATGAGCAGTTCTTC. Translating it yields CASSELGEGYNEQFF.